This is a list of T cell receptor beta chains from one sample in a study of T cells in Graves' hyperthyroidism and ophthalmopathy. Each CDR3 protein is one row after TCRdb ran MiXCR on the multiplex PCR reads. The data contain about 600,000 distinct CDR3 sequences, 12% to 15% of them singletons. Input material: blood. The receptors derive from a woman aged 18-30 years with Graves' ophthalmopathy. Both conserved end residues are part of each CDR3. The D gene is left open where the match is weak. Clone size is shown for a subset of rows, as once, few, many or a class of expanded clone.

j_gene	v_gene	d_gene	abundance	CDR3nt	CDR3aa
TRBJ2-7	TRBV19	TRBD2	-	TGTGCCAGTATTGGGCTAGCGGAACTCTACGAGCAGTACTTC	CASIGLAELYEQYF
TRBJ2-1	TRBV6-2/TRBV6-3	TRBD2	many	TGTGCCAGCAGTCCAAAGACTAGCGGGAATGAGCAGTTCTTC	CASSPKTSGNEQFF
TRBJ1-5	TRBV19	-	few	TGTGCCAGTAGTACCCTACAGGATAATCAGCCCCAGCATTTT	CASSTLQDNQPQHF
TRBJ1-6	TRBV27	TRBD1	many	TGTGCCAGCAGTGCGGGGACAGGCTATAATTCACCCCTCCACTTT	CASSAGTGYNSPLHF
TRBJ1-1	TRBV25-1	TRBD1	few	TGTGCCAGCAGGGACAGGGGTTGGAGCACTGAAGCTTTCTTT	CASRDRGWSTEAFF
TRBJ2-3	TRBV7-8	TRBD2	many	TGTGCCAGCAGCGCCTGGACTAGCGGGGTGGCAGATACGCAGTATTTT	CASSAWTSGVADTQYF
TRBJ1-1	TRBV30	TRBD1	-	TGTGCCTGGAACAGGGGGCGAGGGCGGCAAGTGAACACTGAAGCTTTCTTT	CAWNRGRGRQVNTEAFF
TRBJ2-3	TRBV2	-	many	TGTGCCAGCAGTGCATGGCGGGAAGCCACAGATACGCAGTATTTT	CASSAWREATDTQYF
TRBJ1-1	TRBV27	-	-	TGTGCCAGCAGTTTATCAGGGAACGTGAACACTGAAGCTTTCTTT	CASSLSGNVNTEAFF
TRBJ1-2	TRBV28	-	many	TGTGCCAGTAAGGGAGGGGACGGTCCCTTTTATGGCTACACCTTC	CASKGGDGPFYGYTF
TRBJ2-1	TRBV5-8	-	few	TGTGCCAGCAGCTTGTTTCCTAGCGTATACAATGAGCAGTTCTTC	CASSLFPSVYNEQFF
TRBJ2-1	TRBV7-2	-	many	TGTGCCAGCAGCTTTGAGCGAGGATACAATGAGCAGTTCTTC	CASSFERGYNEQFF
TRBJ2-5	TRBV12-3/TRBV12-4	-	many	TGTGCCAGCAGTGCCTCAAGCTCCCAGTACTTC	CASSASSSQYF
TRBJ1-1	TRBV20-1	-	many	TGCAGTGCCTCGGATCTGGGAGGGCCGAACACTGAAGCTTTCTTT	CSASDLGGPNTEAFF
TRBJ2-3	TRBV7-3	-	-	TGTGCCAGCAGCTTAAGGTTTACAGCTAGCACAGATACGCAGTATTTT	CASSLRFTASTDTQYF
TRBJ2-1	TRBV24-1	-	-	TGTGCCACCAGTGCGCACCGGGGGGGACAGGGCCCTTCCAATGAGCAGTTCTTC	CATSAHRGGQGPSNEQFF
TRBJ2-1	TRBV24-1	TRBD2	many	TGTGCCACCAGTGAAGGGACTAGCGGGAGAGTCAAGGCCTACAATGAGCAGTTCTTC	CATSEGTSGRVKAYNEQFF
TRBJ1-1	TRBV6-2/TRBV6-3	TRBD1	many	TGTGCCAGCAGCAAGGGGGCCGCACCTTGGAACACTGAAGCTTTCTTT	CASSKGAAPWNTEAFF
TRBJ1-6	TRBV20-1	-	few	TGCAGTGCTAGAGATGTACAAGCCTTTAATGCTTCACCCCTCCACTTT	CSARDVQAFNASPLHF
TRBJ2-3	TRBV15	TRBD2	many	TGTGCCACCAGCAGCGGGACTAGCGGGCTTCGGAATACGCAGTATTTT	CATSSGTSGLRNTQYF
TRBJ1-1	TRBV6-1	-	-	TGTGCCAGCAGCCCCCGGTCTTACACTGAAGCTTTCTTT	CASSPRSYTEAFF
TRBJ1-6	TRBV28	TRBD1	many	TGTGCCAGCAGTTCCCAGGGGGCTCTGTATTCACCCCTCCACTTT	CASSSQGALYSPLHF
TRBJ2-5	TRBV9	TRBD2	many	TGTGCCAGCAGCGAAGGGACTAGCGGGATGCAAGAGACCCAGTACTTC	CASSEGTSGMQETQYF
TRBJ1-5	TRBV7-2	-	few	TGTGCCAGCAGCCTACAGCTTTGGAGCAATCAGCCCCAGCATTTT	CASSLQLWSNQPQHF
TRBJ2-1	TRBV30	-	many	TGTGCCTGGAGCGGACTTACCTTGCGGGTCAATGAGCAGTTCTTC	CAWSGLTLRVNEQFF
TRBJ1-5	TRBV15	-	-	TGTGCCACCAGCCGGTCGGGGGTAAGCAATCAGCCCCAGCATTTT	CATSRSGVSNQPQHF
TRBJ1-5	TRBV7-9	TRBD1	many	TGTGCCAGCAGCTTGGGACAGACGAATCAGCCCCAGCATTTT	CASSLGQTNQPQHF
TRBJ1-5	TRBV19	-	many	TGTGCCAGTAGTATAAGGGCGTTGAGCAATCAGCCCCAGCATTTT	CASSIRALSNQPQHF
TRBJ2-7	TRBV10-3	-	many	TGTGCCATCAGTGCCCTACCGACAGGGGAGGGCTACGAGCAGTACTTC	CAISALPTGEGYEQYF
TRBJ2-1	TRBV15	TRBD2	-	TGTGCCACCAGCAGAGAGACGGCGGGAGGGCCGAATGAGCAGTTCTTC	CATSRETAGGPNEQFF
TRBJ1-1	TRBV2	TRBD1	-	TGTGCCAGCAGCCCCGACAGGGTAGCTTTCTTT	CASSPDRVAFF
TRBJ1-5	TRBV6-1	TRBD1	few	TGTGCCAGCCACGGCGGCAGGGGGAACAATCAGCCCCAGCATTTT	CASHGGRGNNQPQHF
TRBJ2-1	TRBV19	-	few	TGTGCCAGTAGTATGAGTCAAAACTCCTACAATGAGCAGTTCTTC	CASSMSQNSYNEQFF
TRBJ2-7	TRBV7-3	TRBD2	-	TGTGCCAGCAGCATCGAACTAGCGGGAGTCCAGGACGAGCAGTACTTC	CASSIELAGVQDEQYF
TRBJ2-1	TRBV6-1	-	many	TGTGCCAGCAGTCCAGGGACTTTCTACAATGAGCAGTTCTTC	CASSPGTFYNEQFF
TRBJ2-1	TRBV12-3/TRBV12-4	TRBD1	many	TGTGCCAGCAGTCAACAGGGGGCAAAGTCCTACAATGAGCAGTTCTTC	CASSQQGAKSYNEQFF
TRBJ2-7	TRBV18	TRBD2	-	TGTGCCAGCTCACCGCCTAGCGGGGGCTCCTACGAGCAGTACTTC	CASSPPSGGSYEQYF
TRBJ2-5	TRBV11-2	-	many	TGTGCCAGCAGCCCCAGCCCGTTCGCAACTCCTTGGGGAGAGACCCAGTACTTC	CASSPSPFATPWGETQYF
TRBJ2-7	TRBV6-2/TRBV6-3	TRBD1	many	TGTGCCAGCAGTTACTCGCGGACAGGGGGCTGGGACGAGCAGTACTTC	CASSYSRTGGWDEQYF
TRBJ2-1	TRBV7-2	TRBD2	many	TGTGCCAGCAGCCTCACACTAGCGGGAGGGTTAAGTGAGCAGTTCTTC	CASSLTLAGGLSEQFF
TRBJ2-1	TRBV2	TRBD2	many	TGTGCCAGCAGCTTAGCGGGAGTACGGGAGCAGTTCTTC	CASSLAGVREQFF
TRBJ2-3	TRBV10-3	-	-	TGTGCCATCAGTAAGGGACGGAAGGACACAGATACGCAGTATTTT	CAISKGRKDTDTQYF
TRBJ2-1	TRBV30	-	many	TGTGCCTGGAGTACTGTGGGCGATCAGTTCTTC	CAWSTVGDQFF
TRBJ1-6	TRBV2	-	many	TGTGCCAGCAGTGCAGGGTCCTTCATTTCACCCCTCCACTTT	CASSAGSFISPLHF
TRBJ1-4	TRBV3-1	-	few	TGTGCCAGCAGCCGGGGGACGGTGGTTGAAAAACTGTTTTTT	CASSRGTVVEKLFF
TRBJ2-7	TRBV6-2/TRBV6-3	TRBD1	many	TGTGCCAGCAGTTACTCTACCTCAGGGGGAAACTCCTACGAGCAGTACTTC	CASSYSTSGGNSYEQYF
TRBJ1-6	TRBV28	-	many	TGTGCCAGCAGTGCCGAGGATGGGGGTTCGAGCTCCTATAATTCACCCCTCCACTTT	CASSAEDGGSSSYNSPLHF
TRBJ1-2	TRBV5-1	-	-	TGCGCCACCCAAAAAATCCACCGAACAGGGAACGGTTGGTACTATGGCTACACCTTC	CATQKIHRTGNGWYYGYTF
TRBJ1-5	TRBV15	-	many	TGTGCCACCAGCAGAGTGGGGGGCAATCAGCCCCAGCATTTT	CATSRVGGNQPQHF
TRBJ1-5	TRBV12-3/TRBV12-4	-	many	TGTGCCAGCAGATGGGGAGGGGTTCAGCCCCAGCATTTT	CASRWGGVQPQHF
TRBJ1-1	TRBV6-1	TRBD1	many	TGTGCCAGCAGTGGCTTAAGATGGGACAGCTGGGAAGGGAACACTGAAGCTTTCTTT	CASSGLRWDSWEGNTEAFF
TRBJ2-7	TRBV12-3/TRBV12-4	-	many	TGTGCCAGCCGAAGATCCGGCTACGAGCAGTACTTC	CASRRSGYEQYF
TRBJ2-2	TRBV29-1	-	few	TGCAGCGTTGACTGGGGAACCGGGGAGCTGTTTTTT	CSVDWGTGELFF
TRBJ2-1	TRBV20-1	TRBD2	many	TGCAGTGCTAGTAGCGGGAGAGGCTATGAGCAGTTCTTC	CSASSGRGYEQFF
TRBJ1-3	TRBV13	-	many	TGTGCCAGCAGCGGAGAACACCTGGACGCTCACTCTGGAAACACCATATATTTT	CASSGEHLDAHSGNTIYF
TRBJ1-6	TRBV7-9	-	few	TGTGCCAGCAGCGATCGAGGCGGGGATTGGTCACCCCTCCACTTT	CASSDRGGDWSPLHF
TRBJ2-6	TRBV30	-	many	TGTGCCTGGAGTCCGCTTATCTCTGGGGCCAACGTCCTGACTTTC	CAWSPLISGANVLTF
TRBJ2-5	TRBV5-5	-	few	TGTGCCAGCAGCTTCCCCGGGAGTCAAGAGACCCAGTACTTC	CASSFPGSQETQYF
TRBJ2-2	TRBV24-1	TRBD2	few	TGTGCCGCCCAGAGGGCGGGAGGCCTAAACACCGGGGAGCTGTTTTTT	CAAQRAGGLNTGELFF